The clone carrying this TCR beta chain was counted a few times. Its antigen is undetermined. The sample is drawn from a study of PD-1 blockade in classical Hodgkin lymphoma. The time point denotes: cycle 4 day 1 (C4D1), after more than five weeks of nivolumab. Every one of the patients relapsed after autologous stem cell transplantation (brentuximab vedotin exposure was variable). CD8+ T cells were isolated from thawed PBMCs by magnetic negative selection. Overall study results and limits: Initiation of nivolumab under 1 year after ASCT led to exclusion of patients.

TCRdb's copy holds only in-frame clones and misses some; the assay was immunoSEQ multiplex PCR. The sample contains about 19,000 clones, roughly nine tenths of which appear only once. Sequenced material: CD8+ T cells from blood, taken before the fourth cycle of nivolumab. The TCR sequence derives from a human donor with classical Hodgkin lymphoma.

The CDR3 reads CAILRGNTIYF. CDR3 sequence (DNA): TGTGCCATCCTTCGGGGAAACACCATATATTTT. V and J are TRBV10-3 and TRBJ1-3, with D uncertain. The CDR3 is 11 residues long. With 8 bases removed from V and 4 bases from J, the gap between germline ends came to 6 bases. From germline, CDR1 is ENHRY and CDR2 SYGVKD.